Below, 14 T cell receptor beta chains from the same sample are listed, as sequenced in a study of blood T cell repertoires in COVID-19. Clones were read by immunoSEQ multiplex PCR, and TCRdb kept only the in-frame ones, dropping some. The table lists tens of thousands of clones, roughly 90% of them singletons. Sequencing input: peripheral blood. These receptors were obtained from an elderly woman with active or convalescent COVID-19.

This chain links TRBV7-9 with TRBJ1-4, with D perhaps matching TRBD1 (6 bases). V gave up 8 bases and J gave up 6 bases, with 10 bases separating them. CDR3 length equals 12 residues. The V gene's germline CDR1 is SEHNR and CDR2 FQNEAQ (reference sequence). The DNA of the CDR3 is TGTGCCAGCGGGAGGGGGGATGAAAAACTGTTTTTT. Residues: CASGRGDEKLFF.

The chain uses TRBV7-9 and TRBJ2-7, with no clear D. Looked up from germline, CDR1 is SEHNR and CDR2 is FQNEAQ (reference sequence). V was trimmed by 1 base and J by 3 bases, leaving 7 bases between them. The CDR3 is 13 residues long. In DNA form, the CDR3 reads TGTGCCAGCAGCTTAGATAGAAACTACGAGCAGTACTTC. This translates into CASSLDRNYEQYF.

The J gene is TRBJ1-4, the V gene TRBV18; possible D gene TRBD1, 6 bases. The CDR3 length is 21 residues. Germline CDR1 reads KGHSH; CDR2 reads LQKENI. The V end was cut by 3 bases, the J end by 0 bases, with 26 bases between. DNA for the CDR3: TGTGCCAGCTCACCTTACCAGCTTCGGACAGCGACACCTTCAACTAATGAAAAACTGTTTTTT. Protein product: CASSPYQLRTATPSTNEKLFF.

CDR3 nucleotides: TGTGCCAGCAGCTTAGTCGACAGGGGGACCTATGGCTACACCTTC. Protein: CASSLVDRGTYGYTF. The chain employs TRBV7-9 and TRBJ1-2, with 9 bases lining up with TRBD1. Germline V gene lookup returns CDR1 SEHNR and CDR2 FQNEAQ (reference sequence). V lost 1 base to trimming and J lost 4 bases; unmatched junction nucleotides: 4. The CDR3 runs 15 residues.

The genes are TRBV28 and TRBJ1-4; 8 positions match TRBD1. There are 14 residues in the CDR3. Germline V gene data show CDR1 as MDHEN and CDR2 as SYDVKM. V lost 6 bases to trimming and J lost 10 bases; unmatched junction nucleotides: 10. This chain's CDR3 is CASRLTGGTGKLFF. Written as DNA, the CDR3 is TGTGCCAGCAGGCTAACAGGGGGGACGGGAAAACTGTTTTTT.

This chain joins TRBV3-1 (or the pseudogene TRBV3-2) and TRBJ2-3; TRBD1 is a possible D gene (5 bases). Germline values: CDR1 LGHDT, CDR2 YNNKEL (reference sequence). The CDR3 is made up of 13 amino acids. V lost 3 bases and J 8 bases, leaving 12 bases between the germline ends. The CDR3 loop reads CASSQNSGATQYF. CDR3 coding DNA: TGTGCCAGCAGCCAGAATAGTGGGGCTACGCAGTATTTT.

The chain joins TRBV15 to TRBJ1-5; TRBD1 might be the D (5 bases). V gave up 8 bases and J gave up 2 bases, with 16 bases separating them. Germline lookup yields CDR1 LNHNV and CDR2 YYDKDF (reference sequence). The CDR3 sequence is 15 residues long. The CDR3 loop reads CATRFPGNGNQPQHF. CDR3 bases: TGTGCCACCCGGTTTCCAGGGAACGGCAATCAGCCCCAGCATTTT.

The chain couples TRBV6-1 to TRBJ1-4; 7 positions match TRBD1. V lost 0 bases to trimming and J lost 5 bases; unmatched junction nucleotides: 6. The CDR3 covers 16 residues. The germline V gene encodes CDR1 MNHNS and CDR2 SASEGT. The DNA for the CDR3 is TGTGCCAGCAGTGAAGCGTTGGGACAGACAAATGAAAAACTGTTTTTT. Protein product: CASSEALGQTNEKLFF.

This clone was detected a few times. The chain is built from TRBV4-1 and TRBJ1-3; TRBD1 might be the D (6 bases). The CDR3 contains 15 residues. Germline CDR1 MGHRA, CDR2 YSYEKL. Deletions cut 0 bases from V and 8 bases from J, with 14 bases between. Written as DNA, the CDR3 is TGCGCCAGCAGCCAAGAAACAGGGAGCGGGGACACCATATATTTT. Protein: CASSQETGSGDTIYF.

This clone was found once. The chain combines TRBV28 with TRBJ1-5; TRBD1 might be the D (6 bases). Trimming took 5 bases from V and 7 from J, leaving 18 bases between them. The CDR3 extends over 15 amino acids. Germline V gene data show CDR1 as MDHEN and CDR2 as SYDVKM. CDR3 sequence (DNA): TGTGCCAGCAGTCTGGGGGGCAGGGGAGGGCAGCCCCAGCATTTT. Protein: CASSLGGRGGQPQHF.

This clone was counted a single time. This chain connects TRBV9 to TRBJ1-2, with D perhaps matching TRBD1 (6 bases). This CDR3 has 16 residues. Germline V gene data show CDR1 as SGDLS and CDR2 as YYNGEE. V lost 3 bases, J lost 6 bases, and 21 bases lay in between. CDR3: CASSGNTKGVEDGYTF. CDR3 DNA sequence: TGTGCCAGCAGCGGAAACACGAAGGGGGTAGAGGATGGCTACACCTTC. Complete variable domain (other parts from reference TRBV9 and TRBJ1-2): DSGVTQTPKHLITATGQRVTLRCSPRSGDLSVYWYQQSLDQGLQFLIQYYNGEERAKGNILERFSAQQFPDLHSELNLSSLELGDSALYFCASSGNTKGVEDGYTFGSGTRLTVV.

J is TRBJ2-2 and V is TRBV5-1; tentatively, D is TRBD1 (6 bases). Germline loops: CDR1 SGHRS, CDR2 YFSETQ. This CDR3 contains 14 residues. The V end was cut by 4 bases, the J end by 6 bases, with 13 bases between. CDR3 DNA sequence: TGCGCCAGCAGCCCACAGGGTGGGGCCGGGGAGCTGTTTTTT. The encoded protein is CASSPQGGAGELFF.

In its sample, this clone was seen once. J is TRBJ1-6 and V is TRBV30; 8 bases are a match to TRBD1. The CDR3 length is 13 residues. J was trimmed by 10 bases and V by 6 bases; bases with no gene match: 8. Germline V gene sequence: CDR1 GTSNPN, CDR2 SVGIG (reference sequence). The DNA of the CDR3 is TGTGCCTGTAAGACAGGGGTGGGGTCACCCCTCCACTTT. Its translation is CACKTGVGSPLHF.

The chain links TRBV19 to TRBJ2-1; D gene ambiguous. Deletions cut 1 base from V and 0 bases from J, with 13 bases between. Germline CDR1 is LNHDA and CDR2 is SQIVND (reference sequence). CDR3 length: 17 residues. In nucleotides, the CDR3 is TGTGCCAGTAGTATAGGCCTGCCTCTGAGCTCCTACAATGAGCAGTTCTTC. The encoded protein is CASSIGLPLSSYNEQFF.